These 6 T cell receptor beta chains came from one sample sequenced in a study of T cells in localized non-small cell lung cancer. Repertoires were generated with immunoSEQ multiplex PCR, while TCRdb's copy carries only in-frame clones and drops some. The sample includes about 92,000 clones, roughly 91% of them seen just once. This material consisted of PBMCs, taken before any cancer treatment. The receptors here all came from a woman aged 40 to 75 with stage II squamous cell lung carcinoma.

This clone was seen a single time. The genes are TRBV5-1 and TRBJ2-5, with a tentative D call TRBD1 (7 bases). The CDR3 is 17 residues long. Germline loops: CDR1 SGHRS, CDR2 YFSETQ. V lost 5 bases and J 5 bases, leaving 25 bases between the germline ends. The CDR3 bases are TGCGCCAGCAGTTTTTTTTCGGGCAGGGGGACTGCGGAGACCCAGTACTTC. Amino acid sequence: CASSFFSGRGTAETQYF.

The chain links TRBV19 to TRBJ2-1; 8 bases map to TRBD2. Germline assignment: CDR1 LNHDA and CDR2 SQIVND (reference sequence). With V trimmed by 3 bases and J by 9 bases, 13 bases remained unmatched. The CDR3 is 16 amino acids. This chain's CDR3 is CASSIEGTSKSGEQFF. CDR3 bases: TGTGCCAGTAGTATCGAGGGGACTAGTAAATCCGGTGAGCAGTTCTTC.

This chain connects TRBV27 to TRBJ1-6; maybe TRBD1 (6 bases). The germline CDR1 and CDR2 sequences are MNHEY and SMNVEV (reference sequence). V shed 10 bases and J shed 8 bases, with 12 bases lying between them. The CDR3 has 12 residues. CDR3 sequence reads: CATRTEDSPLHF. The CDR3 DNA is TGTGCCACACGGACAGAGGATTCACCCCTCCACTTT.

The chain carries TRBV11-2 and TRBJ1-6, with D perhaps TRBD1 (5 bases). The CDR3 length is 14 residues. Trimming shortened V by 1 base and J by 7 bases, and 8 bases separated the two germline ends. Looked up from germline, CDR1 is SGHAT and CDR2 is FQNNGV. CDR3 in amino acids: CASSLVGANSPLHF. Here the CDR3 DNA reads TGTGCCAGCAGCTTAGTCGGGGCCAATTCACCCCTCCACTTT.

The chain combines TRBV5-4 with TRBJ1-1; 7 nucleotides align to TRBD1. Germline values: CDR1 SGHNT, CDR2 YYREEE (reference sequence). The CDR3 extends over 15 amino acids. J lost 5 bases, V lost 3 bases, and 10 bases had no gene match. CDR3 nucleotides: TGTGCCAGCAGCTCGCCAGGGGGGCAAGGAACTGAAGCTTTCTTT. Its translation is CASSSPGGQGTEAFF.

CDR3 region: CASSYWGRLGDTEAFF. The CDR3 DNA reads as TGTGCCAGCAGTTACTGGGGCAGGCTAGGGGACACTGAAGCTTTCTTT. The chain combines TRBV6-5 with TRBJ1-1, with D tentatively TRBD1 (5 bases). The CDR3 length is 16 residues. Trimming removed 1 base from V and 3 bases from J, with 15 bases in between. The germline CDR1 and CDR2 sequences are MNHEY and SVGAGI.